These T cell receptor beta chains were read from a single sample in a study of T cell responses to AZD1222 COVID-19 vaccine. TCRdb keeps only in-frame clones here, not all; method: immunoSEQ multiplex PCR. The sample yields approximately 110,000 clones, 88% seen once. Sample: peripheral blood, taken on day 0 of AZD1222 vaccination. These receptor sequences come from an adult in good health. Both conserved end residues are part of each CDR3. D genes are given only for firm matches. Part of the rows lack a size; the others show once, few, many or a class for expanded clones.

abundance	d_gene	v_gene	j_gene	CDR3nt	CDR3aa
NA	NA	TRBV15	TRBJ1-5	TGTGCCACCAGCAGAGATCAAAGCAGGGAGAATCAGCCCCAGCATTTT	CATSRDQSRENQPQHF
NA	NA	TRBV9	TRBJ2-1	TGTGCCAGCAGCGTAGGACTGCCGAACAATGAGCAGTTCTTC	CASSVGLPNNEQFF
NA	NA	TRBV21-1	TRBJ1-6	TGTGCCAGCAGCAAAGGCCGGACAGGGGGGGCGTATTCACCCCTCCACTTT	CASSKGRTGGAYSPLHF
NA	NA	TRBV27	TRBJ2-5	TGTGCCAGCAGTGTCTCGGGGCTAGGGCAAGAGACCCAGTACTTC	CASSVSGLGQETQYF
NA	NA	TRBV7-9	TRBJ1-4	TGTGCCAGCAGCCAGAGATCGAATGAAAAACTGTTTTTT	CASSQRSNEKLFF
NA	TRBD2	TRBV15	TRBJ2-7	TGTGCCACCAGCGTAGGACTAGCGGGGGCGTACTACGAGCAGTACTTC	CATSVGLAGAYYEQYF
NA	TRBD1	TRBV7-2	TRBJ1-1	TGTGCCAGCAGCATCGGGACAGGGGGCTTCACTGAAGCTTTCTTT	CASSIGTGGFTEAFF
once	NA	TRBV21-1	TRBJ1-1	TGTGCCAGCAGCACTCCGGGACGGGCCCCTGAAGCTTTCTTT	CASSTPGRAPEAFF
NA	NA	TRBV29-1	TRBJ2-2	TGCAGCGCCCTGGCGGGCAGGGAGAACACCGGGGAGCTGTTTTTT	CSALAGRENTGELFF
NA	NA	TRBV7-6	TRBJ1-6	TGTGCCAGCAGCTTAGGAAGCTCCTATAATTCACCCCTCCACTTT	CASSLGSSYNSPLHF
NA	TRBD2	TRBV5-4	TRBJ2-1	TGTGCCAGCAGGGTTGAGCCTAGCGGTCGCTCCTACAATGAGCAGTTCTTC	CASRVEPSGRSYNEQFF
NA	TRBD1	TRBV6-5	TRBJ1-1	TGTGCCAGCAGGCTGGGACAGGGGCTGACTGAAGCTTTCTTT	CASRLGQGLTEAFF
NA	TRBD2	TRBV19	TRBJ2-5	TGTGCCAGTAGTCCATGGACTAGCGGGGACGCCGAAGAGACCCAGTACTTC	CASSPWTSGDAEETQYF
NA	NA	TRBV4-1	TRBJ2-5	TGCGCCAGCAGCCAAGGAGGGCGGGAGACCCAGTACTTC	CASSQGGRETQYF
NA	NA	TRBV21-1	TRBJ2-7	TGTGCCAGCAGCAAAAACAGGAAAGGGGGGGGCGATATCTACGAGCAGTACTTC	CASSKNRKGGGDIYEQYF
NA	TRBD1	TRBV6-5	TRBJ1-1	TGTGCCAGCAGGGACAGGGAGAACACTGAAGCTTTCTTT	CASRDRENTEAFF
NA	TRBD1	TRBV11-3	TRBJ1-1	TGTGCCAGCACCCAGGACAGGGGAAGTGAAGCTTTCTTT	CASTQDRGSEAFF
NA	TRBD1	TRBV7-2	TRBJ1-2	TGTGCCAGCGGCCCTGGACAGGGGACGTGGCGAGGTTACACCTTC	CASGPGQGTWRGYTF
NA	TRBD1	TRBV9	TRBJ2-7	TGTGCCAGCAGCACTCGGGACAGTTCTATCTACGAGCAGTACTTC	CASSTRDSSIYEQYF
NA	NA	TRBV18	TRBJ1-1	TGTGCCAGCTCACCAGACACAACTGAAGCTTTCTTT	CASSPDTTEAFF
NA	NA	TRBV27	TRBJ1-1	TGTGCCAGCAGTTCTCCGTGGTCTGGTCCTGAAGCTTTCTTT	CASSSPWSGPEAFF
NA	TRBD2	TRBV10-3	TRBJ2-7	TGTGCCATCAGACAAACTAGCGGGAGCTCCTACGAGCAGTACTTC	CAIRQTSGSSYEQYF
once	TRBD1	TRBV9	TRBJ1-2	TGTGCCAGCAGCGTAGCGACAGGGCAGGCTCATGGCTACACCTTC	CASSVATGQAHGYTF
NA	NA	TRBV19	TRBJ2-2	TGTGCCAGTAGTATTCGACGGTTATCGAACACCGGGGAGCTGTTTTTT	CASSIRRLSNTGELFF
NA	NA	TRBV28	TRBJ1-3	TGTGCCAGCCGGGACATTGGAAACACCATATATTTT	CASRDIGNTIYF
NA	NA	TRBV19	TRBJ2-5	TGTGCCAGTAGTATAGATCGGACAGAGACCCAGTACTTC	CASSIDRTETQYF
NA	NA	TRBV19	TRBJ2-3	TGTGCCAGTAGTATTCTCGGGGACGCGGATACGCAGTATTTT	CASSILGDADTQYF
few	TRBD2	TRBV7-3	TRBJ2-1	TGTGCCAGCAGCTTGGGGACTAGCGTCAATGAGCAGTTCTTC	CASSLGTSVNEQFF
NA	NA	TRBV19	TRBJ1-2	TGTGCCAGTAGGGGGCAGGGATATGGCTACACCTTC	CASRGQGYGYTF
NA	TRBD1	TRBV6-1	TRBJ1-2	TGTGCCAGCAGTGAATCCCGGGCCGGGACAGCATCTAACTATGGCTACACCTTC	CASSESRAGTASNYGYTF
few	TRBD1	TRBV6-2/TRBV6-3	TRBJ1-5	TGTGCCAGCAGCCCCGGGACAGGGGGTTGGTATAGCAATCAGCCCCAGCATTTT	CASSPGTGGWYSNQPQHF